The next 27 T cell receptor beta chains were all read from a single sample in a study of cytomegalovirus exposure and HLA in healthy donors. Profiling relied on immunoSEQ multiplex PCR, and the TCRdb table lists in-frame clones only, not all of them. Of 120,000 or so clones in the sample, about 83% are singletons; the top ten hold around 1.9%. The source material was PBMCs. These receptors all stem from a woman in her 30s in good health and CMV-seronegative.

The V call is TRBV18, the J call TRBJ2-4; possibly TRBD1 for D (6 bases). The germline V and J ends were trimmed by 0 bases and 9 bases, with 15 bases remaining between them. The CDR3 has 15 amino acids. Per the germline V gene, CDR1 is KGHSH and CDR2 is LQKENI. The DNA for the CDR3 is TGTGCCAGCTCACCACCGGGTCAGGGCAGGGGCATTCAGTACTTC. It encodes CASSPPGQGRGIQYF.

The V gene is TRBV4-1, the J gene TRBJ2-5; the D gene is possibly TRBD1 (5 bases). Deletions cut 0 bases from V and 7 bases from J, with 12 bases between. The CDR3 contains 14 residues. Germline CDR1 is MGHRA and CDR2 is YSYEKL. The CDR3 sequence is CASSQEGASGTQYF. The CDR3 DNA reads as TGCGCCAGCAGCCAAGAAGGGGCCTCGGGGACCCAGTACTTC.

The rearrangement joins TRBV27 to TRBJ1-2, with 9 bases lining up with TRBD1. Germline assignment: CDR1 MNHEY and CDR2 SMNVEV (reference sequence). After removal of 5 bases from V and 7 bases from J, the junction contained 14 bases not matched to a gene. The CDR3 is made up of 16 amino acids. CDR3 sequence reads: CASSAQGALWTGGYTF. For the CDR3, the DNA is TGTGCCAGCAGTGCACAGGGGGCACTGTGGACTGGTGGCTACACCTTC.

The rearrangement joins TRBV5-4 to TRBJ2-7; D possibly corresponds to TRBD1 (6 bases). Germline V gene lookup returns CDR1 SGHNT and CDR2 YYREEE (reference sequence). Trimming took 2 bases from V and 3 from J, leaving 12 bases between them. CDR3 length: 14 residues. The CDR3: CASSLRQVNYEQYF. The CDR3 DNA follows: TGTGCCAGCAGCTTACGACAGGTCAACTACGAGCAGTACTTC.

The rearrangement uses TRBV9 and TRBJ2-5, with D perhaps matching TRBD2 (6 bases). Trimming removed 5 bases at V and 1 base at J, with 15 bases between. Germline V gene sequence: CDR1 SGDLS, CDR2 YYNGEE. This CDR3 spans 15 amino acids. CDR3 coding DNA: TGTGCCAGCAGTTACCTCGGCGGGGTCCAAGAGACCCAGTACTTC. It translates to CASSYLGGVQETQYF.

The gene calls are TRBV18 and TRBJ1-1, with 9 bases identical to TRBD1. The CDR3 spans 15 residues. Germline V gene data show CDR1 as KGHSH and CDR2 as LQKENI. V dropped 3 bases and J dropped 2; count of bases not matched to a gene: 4. The CDR3 DNA reads as TGTGCCAGCTCACCGGGACAGGGACTAAACACTGAAGCTTTCTTT. Translated: CASSPGQGLNTEAFF.

The CDR3 spells CATSRDQGRDTEAFF. The CDR3 nucleotides read TGTGCCACCAGCAGAGATCAGGGTCGGGACACTGAAGCTTTCTTT. The gene calls are TRBV15 and TRBJ1-1; D perhaps matches TRBD1 (5 bases). Trimming left V 0 bases short and J 3 bases short, with 11 bases between. CDR3 length equals 15 residues. The V gene's germline CDR1 is LNHNV and CDR2 YYDKDF (reference sequence).

The chain couples TRBV7-2 to TRBJ2-5; D is undetermined. CDR1 and CDR2 from the germline V gene are SGHTA and FQGNSA. CDR3 length: 12 residues. V was pared by 3 bases and J by 5 bases, with 7 bases between. In DNA form, the CDR3 reads TGTGCCAGCAGCTTGAGAACGGAGACCCAGTACTTC. The encoded protein is CASSLRTETQYF.

A single count supports this clone. V gene TRBV5-1 combines with J gene TRBJ2-1; 13 nucleotides match TRBD2. The CDR3 covers 16 residues. The germline V gene encodes CDR1 SGHRS and CDR2 YFSETQ. V dropped 4 bases and J dropped 2; count of bases not matched to a gene: 3. The CDR3 DNA reads TGCGCCAGCAGCCCTACTAGCGGGGGGGCCTACAATGAGCAGTTCTTC. Translation: CASSPTSGGAYNEQFF.

The CDR3 DNA follows: TGTGCCAGCAGTTTTTCCAGGGCCGACGAGCAGTACTTC. Its translation is CASSFSRADEQYF. This chain uses TRBV27 with TRBJ2-7; tentative D call: TRBD1 (5 bases). Germline V gene lookup returns CDR1 MNHEY and CDR2 SMNVEV (reference sequence). V dropped 3 bases and J dropped 5 bases, with 11 bases sitting between them. This CDR3 has 13 residues.

This clone was observed a handful of times. The J gene is TRBJ1-2, the V gene TRBV25-1, with D uncertain. Germline assignment: CDR1 MGHDK and CDR2 SYGVNS. V lost 5 bases and J 4 bases, leaving 8 bases between the germline ends. The CDR3 is 12 amino acids. CDR3 amino acids: CASSKLGYGYTF. DNA of the CDR3: TGTGCCAGCAGTAAACTTGGCTATGGCTACACCTTC.

The V call is TRBV7-6, the J call TRBJ2-7, with TRBD1 matching 9 bases. J lost 2 bases, V lost 5 bases, and 7 bases had no gene match. The V gene's germline CDR1 is SGHVS and CDR2 FNYEAQ. The CDR3 contains 15 residues. CDR3 DNA sequence: TGTGCCAGCAGCGTCACAGGGGGCAACGCCTACGAGCAGTACTTC. This translates into CASSVTGGNAYEQYF.

The chain recombines TRBV2 with TRBJ2-5, with TRBD2 matching over 9 bases. CDR1 and CDR2 from the germline V gene are SNHLY and FYNNEI. CDR3 length: 18 amino acids. V lost 5 bases and J lost 8; bases outside the gene matches: 21. In DNA form, the CDR3 reads TGTGCCAGCAGTCCCGAGGGTAGCGGGGGACTATCTGGTCGCACCCAGTACTTC. Protein sequence: CASSPEGSGGLSGRTQYF.

The count of this clone is one. V and J are TRBV27 and TRBJ1-2; tentatively, D is TRBD1 (5 bases). Per the germline V gene, CDR1 is MNHEY and CDR2 is SMNVEV (reference sequence). Trimming removed 6 bases from V and 4 bases from J, with 12 bases in between. CDR3 length: 13 residues. The CDR3 sequence: CASSPRGSYGYTF. For the CDR3, the DNA is TGTGCCAGCAGCCCCCGGGGGAGCTATGGCTACACCTTC.

The chain uses TRBV7-6 and TRBJ2-3; D is perhaps TRBD1 (7 bases). V was shortened by 2 bases and J by 3 bases, with 9 bases between the two germline ends. The CDR3 has 14 amino acids. Germline values: CDR1 SGHVS, CDR2 FNYEAQ. This CDR3 reads CASSLQGGTDTQYF. The CDR3 DNA reads as TGTGCCAGCAGCTTACAGGGGGGTACAGATACGCAGTATTTT.

The chain uses TRBV19 and TRBJ2-7, with D maybe TRBD1 (7 bases). Germline CDR1 and CDR2: LNHDA and SQIVND (reference sequence). The ends were cut back, 5 bases at V and 5 bases at J, with 13 bases in the middle. This CDR3 spans 13 amino acids. CDR3: CASSQGGTNEQYF. Written as DNA, the CDR3 is TGTGCCAGTAGTCAGGGGGGAACCAACGAGCAGTACTTC.

The chain recombines TRBV10-1 with TRBJ2-7; TRBD2 agrees at 9 bases. The germline V gene has CDR1 WNHNN and CDR2 SYGVQD (reference sequence). Trimming at V came to 7 bases and at J to 5 bases, leaving 9 bases not matched to a gene. This CDR3 comprises 14 residues. The CDR3 here is CASNLSGGSDEQYF. The CDR3 bases are TGCGCCAGCAATCTTAGCGGGGGCTCAGACGAGCAGTACTTC.

At least ten counts were recorded for this clone. The junction differs from germline at one of its ends, possibly a read error. The CDR3 sequence is CASRIGIANNYGYTF. In nucleotides, the CDR3 is TGTGCCAGTAGGATAGGGATAGCAAATAACTATGGCTACACCTTC. The chain has TRBV19 and TRBJ1-2; D is unresolved. CDR3 size: 15 residues. Germline CDR1 is LNHDA and CDR2 is SQIVND (reference sequence).

This chain uses TRBV13 with TRBJ2-7; D perhaps matches TRBD2 (5 bases). The CDR3 totals 15 residues. Trimming took off 3 bases at V and 0 bases at J, with 12 bases between the two ends. Germline V lookup: CDR1 PRHDT, CDR2 FYEKMQ (reference sequence). Here the CDR3 reads CASSFSNRDSYEQYF. The CDR3 region has the DNA TGTGCCAGCAGCTTCTCCAATCGGGACTCCTACGAGCAGTACTTC.

This clone was detected only once. The chain links TRBV5-4 to TRBJ2-1; 9 bases match TRBD2. V lost 0 bases to trimming and J lost 8 bases; unmatched junction nucleotides: 6. The CDR3 is 15 residues long. Germline CDR1 and CDR2: SGHNT and YYREEE (reference sequence). The CDR3 region is CASSLGGGGADEQFF. The CDR3 DNA reads TGTGCCAGCAGCTTGGGTGGCGGGGGGGCCGATGAGCAGTTCTTC.

The rearrangement links TRBV11-2 to TRBJ1-6; possibly TRBD1 for D (5 bases). V was cut by 0 bases and J by 7 bases, with 10 bases left in between. Germline CDR1 and CDR2: SGHAT and FQNNGV. This CDR3 contains 15 residues. CDR3 region: CASSLENRLNSPLHF. The CDR3 nucleotides are TGTGCCAGCAGCTTAGAGAACAGGCTAAATTCACCCCTCCACTTT. Together with reference TRBV11-2 and TRBJ1-6, the CDR3 gives the full variable domain: EAGVAQSPRYKIIEKRQSVAFWCNPISGHATLYWYQQILGQGPKLLIQFQNNGVVDDSQLPKDRFSAERLKGVDSTLKIQPAKLEDSAVYLCASSLENRLNSPLHFGNGTRLTVT.

The chain is built from TRBV19 and TRBJ1-2; TRBD1 matches 7 bases. Germline CDR1 LNHDA, CDR2 SQIVND (reference sequence). V lost 0 bases and J lost 0; bases outside the gene matches: 13. The CDR3 consists of 19 residues. The CDR3 DNA reads as TGTGCCAGTAGTATAGATCACCCAAGGGGACAGCATCCTAACTATGGCTACACCTTC. As protein: CASSIDHPRGQHPNYGYTF.

This chain connects TRBV5-4 to TRBJ2-2, with 7 bases fitting TRBD1. The V gene's germline CDR1 is SGHNT and CDR2 YYREEE (reference sequence). The V segment lost 7 bases and the J segment 0 bases; nucleotides outside the gene matches: 9. CDR3 length: 16 residues. The CDR3 DNA reads TGTGCCAGCCAAGGGGGCGCGGGTCCGAACACCGGGGAGCTGTTTTTT. Translated: CASQGGAGPNTGELFF.

The rearrangement links TRBV4-3 to TRBJ2-7, with TRBD1 identical over 8 bases. With V trimmed by 1 base and J by 7 bases, 9 bases remained unmatched. CDR3 length: 15 amino acids. Germline values: CDR1 LGHNA, CDR2 YSLEER. The CDR3 protein is CASSQAGTGGEEQYF. CDR3 DNA sequence: TGCGCCAGCAGCCAAGCCGGGACAGGAGGCGAAGAGCAGTACTTC.

This clone was counted once. The chain joins TRBV19 to TRBJ1-4; D is undetermined. CDR3 length: 11 amino acids. V was trimmed by 10 bases and J by 12 bases, leaving 15 bases between them. The germline V gene has CDR1 LNHDA and CDR2 SQIVND (reference sequence). DNA for the CDR3: TGTGCCACCCAGAGAGCGGCGGAACTGTTTTTT. As protein: CATQRAAELFF. Full variable domain (remainder filled in from reference TRBV19 and TRBJ1-4): DGGITQSPKYLFRKEGQNVTLSCEQNLNHDAMYWYRQDPGQGLRLIYYSQIVNDFQKGDIAEGYSVSREKKESFPLTVTSAQKNPTAFYLCATQRAAELFFGSGTQLSVL.

The chain recombines TRBV7-9 with TRBJ2-3, with a tentative D call TRBD2 (5 bases). Germline values: CDR1 SEHNR, CDR2 FQNEAQ (reference sequence). The CDR3 runs 13 residues. The ends were cut back, 7 bases at V and 6 bases at J, with 14 bases in the middle. The CDR3 DNA reads TGTGCCAGCATCCATCGGGGTCAGGATACGCAGTATTTT. Translating gives CASIHRGQDTQYF.

The sample holds a few counts of this clone. The chain combines TRBV2 with TRBJ2-6, with 8 bases lining up with TRBD1. The CDR3 contains 17 residues. V was pared by 5 bases and J by 0 bases, with 6 bases of the junction left unmatched. The V gene's germline CDR1 is SNHLY and CDR2 FYNNEI. CDR3 sequence reads: CASSLRGQSSGANVLTF. CDR3 DNA sequence: TGTGCCAGCAGTCTCAGGGGGCAGAGCTCTGGGGCCAACGTCCTGACTTTC.